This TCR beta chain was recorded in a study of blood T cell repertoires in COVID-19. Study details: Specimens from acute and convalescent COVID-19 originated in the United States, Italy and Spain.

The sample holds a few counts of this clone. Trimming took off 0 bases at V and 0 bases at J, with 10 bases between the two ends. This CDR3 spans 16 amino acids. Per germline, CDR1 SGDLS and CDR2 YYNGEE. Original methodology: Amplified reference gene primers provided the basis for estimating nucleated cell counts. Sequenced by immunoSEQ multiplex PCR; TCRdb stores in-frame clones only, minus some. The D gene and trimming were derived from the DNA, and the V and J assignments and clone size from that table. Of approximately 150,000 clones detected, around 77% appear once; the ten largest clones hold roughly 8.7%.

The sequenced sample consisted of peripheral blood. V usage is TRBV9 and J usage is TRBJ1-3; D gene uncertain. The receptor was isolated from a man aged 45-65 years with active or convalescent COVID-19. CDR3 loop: CASSVGATVSGNTIYF. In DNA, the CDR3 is TGTGCCAGCAGCGTAGGGGCCACGGTCTCTGGAAACACCATATATTTT.